Each of the 23 T cell receptor beta chains below was sequenced from the same sample in a study of type 1 regulatory T cells. A single record per CDR3 protein comes from TCRdb applying MiXCR to the reads. The table has around 65,000 distinct CDR3 sequences, 45% to 50% seen once. For these receptors, no antigen is known. Sequenced material: cultured non-Tr1 T cells, either the whole culture or a sorted T cell fraction (not recorded which). The receptors were sampled from a human donor in good health.

The genes are TRBV5-4 and TRBJ2-3; D is perhaps TRBD1 (5 bases). Looked up from germline, CDR1 is SGHNT and CDR2 is YYREEE (reference sequence). The V end lost 1 base, the J end lost 5 bases, and 8 bases lay between the germline ends. The CDR3 is 13 amino acids. CDR3 sequence: CASSLQGIDTQYF. In DNA form, the CDR3 reads TGTGCCAGCAGCTTGCAGGGAATAGATACGCAGTATTTT.

V is TRBV20-1 and J is TRBJ1-6; TRBD1 might be the D (6 bases). CDR1 is DFQATT and CDR2 is SNEGSKA in the germline V gene (reference sequence). V gave up 6 bases and J gave up 0 bases, with 15 bases separating them. The CDR3 consists of 16 residues. The CDR3 loop reads CSASGFRGSYNSPLHF. CDR3 coding DNA: TGCAGTGCCAGTGGCTTCAGGGGCTCCTATAATTCACCCCTCCACTTT.

The V gene is TRBV11-2, the J gene TRBJ1-1; D is perhaps TRBD1 (5 bases). The CDR3 has 15 residues. CDR1 and CDR2 (germline): SGHAT, FQNNGV. V was pared by 3 bases and J by 5 bases, with 16 bases between. The CDR3 loop reads CASSFLTGVGTEAFF. The CDR3, as DNA: TGTGCCAGCAGCTTCTTAACAGGCGTGGGGACTGAAGCTTTCTTT.

The chain combines TRBV7-9 with TRBJ2-7; D gene unclear. CDR3 length: 14 amino acids. From germline, CDR1 is SEHNR and CDR2 FQNEAQ (reference sequence). V lost 1 base and J lost 2, with 9 bases in between. CDR3 sequence (DNA): TGTGCCAGCAGCTTAGTGGGCATCACCTACGAGCAGTACTTC. Its protein is CASSLVGITYEQYF.

The V gene is TRBV5-5, the J gene TRBJ1-4, with D possibly matching TRBD1 (5 bases). V lost 5 bases, J lost 4 bases, and 9 bases lay in between. The CDR3 totals 13 residues. The germline V gene has CDR1 SGHKS and CDR2 YYEKEE (reference sequence). The CDR3 sequence is CASRGRINEKLFF. The CDR3 coding sequence is TGTGCCAGCAGGGGACGGATTAATGAAAAACTGTTTTTT.

This clonotype has more than one count but fewer than ten. V gene TRBV7-2 combines with J gene TRBJ2-3; D unresolved. Germline V gene lookup returns CDR1 SGHTA and CDR2 FQGNSA. V was clipped by 1 base and J by 5 bases, with 7 bases between them. This CDR3 has 13 amino acids. The CDR3, as DNA: TGTGCCAGCAGCTTAGTAGGCTTAGATACGCAGTATTTT. It is translated as CASSLVGLDTQYF.

This chain links TRBV7-2 with TRBJ2-1; the match to TRBD2 covers 11 bases. Trimming cost V 1 base and J 2 bases; bases outside gene matches: 4. The V gene's germline CDR1 is SGHTA and CDR2 FQGNSA. The CDR3 covers 17 residues. The CDR3 is CASSLVASGGTYNEQFF. The CDR3 bases are TGTGCCAGCAGCTTAGTCGCTAGCGGGGGGACCTACAATGAGCAGTTCTTC.

This rearrangement joins TRBV18 to TRBJ2-1; D not certain. V dropped 4 bases and J dropped 5 bases, with 9 bases sitting between them. CDR1 KGHSH and CDR2 LQKENI come from the germline V gene. This CDR3 contains 13 residues. CDR3 in amino acids: CASSRGRDNEQFF. Here the CDR3 DNA reads TGTGCCAGCTCACGGGGTCGAGACAATGAGCAGTTCTTC.

The table lists this clonotype with many counts. The V gene is TRBV5-1, the J gene TRBJ1-2; TRBD1 matches at 7 bases. V was pared by 4 bases and J by 6 bases, with 12 bases of the junction left unmatched. The CDR3 length is 15 residues. Germline loops: CDR1 SGHRS, CDR2 YFSETQ. The CDR3 spells CASSPMEGARDGYTF. The DNA of the CDR3 is TGCGCCAGCAGCCCCATGGAGGGGGCGCGGGATGGCTACACCTTC. Based on the CDR3 plus reference TRBV5-1 and TRBJ1-2, the full variable domain is KAGVTQTPRYLIKTRGQQVTLSCSPISGHRSVSWYQQTPGQGLQFLFEYFSETQRNKGNFPGRFSGRQFSNSRSEMNVSTLELGDSALYLCASSPMEGARDGYTFGSGTRLTVV.

A few counts support this clonotype. This chain joins TRBV7-9 and TRBJ1-1; D uncertain. Trimming removed 5 bases at V and 5 bases at J, with 12 bases between. The CDR3 runs to 13 residues. Per the germline V gene, CDR1 is SEHNR and CDR2 is FQNEAQ (reference sequence). The CDR3 spells CASSPQEGTEAFF. The CDR3 DNA is TGTGCCAGCAGCCCCCAGGAGGGAACTGAAGCTTTCTTT.

The chain has TRBV7-8 and TRBJ2-7, with D perhaps matching TRBD2 (6 bases). CDR1 is SGHVS, CDR2 FQNEAQ, per germline. The V end was cut by 5 bases, the J end by 4 bases, with 15 bases between. The CDR3 length is 14 residues. This CDR3 reads CASSTWDLPYEQYF. Here the CDR3 DNA reads TGTGCCAGCAGCACGTGGGACTTGCCTTACGAGCAGTACTTC.

This clonotype appeared a few times. V usage is TRBV12-3 or TRBV12-4 and J usage is TRBJ2-3; 8 nucleotides align to TRBD2. J gave up 2 bases and V 5 bases, and 9 bases lay outside the gene matches. The CDR3 loop spans 16 amino acids. CDR3 amino acids: CASSPPRGGPTDTQYF. The CDR3 DNA is TGTGCCAGCAGTCCCCCTCGCGGGGGGCCCACAGATACGCAGTATTTT.

The chain recombines TRBV7-8 with TRBJ2-3, with a tentative D call TRBD2 (6 bases). Germline lookup yields CDR1 SGHVS and CDR2 FQNEAQ. The CDR3 covers 16 residues. Between the trimmed V and J ends, which lost 1 base and 3 bases, there was a span of 14 bases. The CDR3 bases are TGTGCCAGCAGCTTAGAGGGCGGAGGGATAACAGATACGCAGTATTTT. Translation gives CASSLEGGGITDTQYF.

The sample holds a few counts of this clonotype. The chain couples TRBV5-1 to TRBJ2-1; 7 bases align to TRBD1. Looked up from germline, CDR1 is SGHRS and CDR2 is YFSETQ. The CDR3 covers 15 residues. The trim removed 0 bases at V and 5 bases at J, leaving 5 bases unmatched. DNA for the CDR3: TGCGCCAGCAGCTTGGGTACAGGGGTCAACAATGAGCAGTTCTTC. It yields the protein CASSLGTGVNNEQFF.

V is TRBV20-1 and J is TRBJ2-1, with TRBD2 matching 15 bases. Germline CDR1 reads DFQATT; CDR2 reads SNEGSKA (reference sequence). V lost 5 bases and J lost 9; bases outside the gene matches: 8. The CDR3 is 15 amino acids. The CDR3 coding sequence is TGCAGTGCTTTCCGGACTAGCGGGGGGGCACCTGAGCAGTTCTTC. Translating it yields CSAFRTSGGAPEQFF.

This clonotype was seen only once. This chain connects TRBV20-1 to TRBJ2-5, with TRBD2 matching over 10 bases. CDR1 DFQATT and CDR2 SNEGSKA come from the germline V gene (reference sequence). V was pared by 6 bases and J by 5 bases, with 3 bases of the junction left unmatched. CDR3 length: 12 residues. CDR3 protein: CSASTSGETQYF. CDR3 in DNA: TGCAGTGCCTCGACTAGCGGGGAGACCCAGTACTTC.

The rearrangement joins TRBV20-1 to TRBJ1-1, with 9 positions matching TRBD1. The germline V gene has CDR1 DFQATT and CDR2 SNEGSKA (reference sequence). The CDR3 runs to 15 residues. The trim removed 6 bases at V and 4 bases at J, leaving 12 bases unmatched. The CDR3 coding sequence is TGCAGTGCGCTGCCCCCGACAGGGGGGCTCACTGAAGCTTTCTTT. Translation: CSALPPTGGLTEAFF.

There are a few counts of this clonotype. The chain couples TRBV12-5 to TRBJ1-4; TRBD1 matches at 9 bases. With 6 bases clipped from V and 6 bases from J, the junction kept 11 bases outside the gene matches. The germline gives CDR1 LGHNT, CDR2 FRNRAP. This CDR3 has 16 amino acids. The DNA of the CDR3 is TGTGCTAGTGGATGCCGGGACAGGGAAGCTTATGAAAAACTGTTTTTT. Translation gives CASGCRDREAYEKLFF.

A word on this clonotype: The CDR3 carries no conserved terminal phenylalanine or tryptophan, so it likely arises from a read error. CDR3 nucleotides: TGTGCCAGCAGCTCTATACAGGGCTCACCCCTCCACATT. The encoded protein is CASSSIQGSPLHI. The gene calls are TRBV11-2 and TRBJ1-6, with D perhaps TRBD1 (6 bases). The V gene lost 4 bases and the J gene lost 10 bases, with 11 bases spanning the gap. The germline V gene encodes CDR1 SGHAT and CDR2 FQNNGV. CDR3 length: 13 residues.

The V and J genes are TRBV6-2 or TRBV6-3 and TRBJ2-3, with D possibly called TRBD1 or TRBD2 (7 bases each). This CDR3 spans 18 amino acids. The V and J ends lost 2 bases and 4 bases respectively, with 22 bases between them. Germline CDR1 and CDR2: MNHEY and SVGEGT. CDR3 amino acids: CASSYITRQGGIADTQYF. Written as DNA, the CDR3 is TGTGCCAGCAGTTACATCACGCGGCAGGGGGGGATCGCAGATACGCAGTATTTT.

The chain combines TRBV27 with TRBJ2-7; 14 bases map to TRBD2. This CDR3 is built from 15 residues. Germline loops: CDR1 MNHEY, CDR2 SMNVEV (reference sequence). With 4 bases clipped from V and 2 bases from J, the junction kept 1 base outside the gene matches. As DNA, the CDR3 is TGTGCCAGCAGTTCGACTAGCGGGGGGGCCTACGAGCAGTACTTC. Its translation is CASSSTSGGAYEQYF.

The chain has TRBV6-2 or TRBV6-3 and TRBJ2-3; no clear D. The germline gives CDR1 MNHEY, CDR2 SVGEGT. V was pared by 2 bases and J by 5 bases, with 5 bases between. The CDR3 is 12 residues long. CDR3 nucleotide sequence: TGTGCCAGCAGTTACAGGGAAGATACGCAGTATTTT. As protein: CASSYREDTQYF.

CDR3 amino acids: CASSSVTGHQETQYF. The CDR3 DNA reads as TGTGCCAGCTCCTCTGTGACAGGCCACCAAGAGACCCAGTACTTC. The V call is TRBV5-4, the J call TRBJ2-5; D perhaps matches TRBD1 (6 bases). Germline-derived CDR1 and CDR2 are SGHNT and YYREEE (reference sequence). There are 15 residues in the CDR3. V lost 7 bases to trimming and J lost 0 bases, with 16 bases between them.